The 18 T cell receptor beta chains below all came from one sample that was sequenced in a study of OX40 agonist ivuxolimab in advanced cancers. Assay used: immunoSEQ multiplex PCR; TCRdb lists only in-frame clones, some missing. This sample has some 14,000 clones, with roughly 80% found just once. This specimen was CD4+ or CD8+ T cells sorted from blood, taken in a trial of the OX40 agonist ivuxolimab. These receptors all stem from an adult with an advanced solid tumor such as melanoma, head and neck, liver or kidney cancer.

The rearrangement links TRBV6-1 to TRBJ2-5; D is uncertain. Between the trimmed V and J ends, which lost 3 bases and 2 bases, there was a span of 4 bases. Germline CDR1 reads MNHNS; CDR2 reads SASEGT. The CDR3 is 12 residues long. The CDR3 is CASSETQETQYF. Written as DNA, the CDR3 is TGTGCCAGCAGTGAGACTCAAGAGACCCAGTACTTC.

This clone was recorded once. CDR3 loop: CASAGTVTYNEQFF. The CDR3 DNA is TGTGCTAGCGCCGGGACGGTTACCTACAATGAGCAGTTCTTC. The J gene is TRBJ2-1, the V gene TRBV12-5; D assignment may be TRBD1 or TRBD2 (5 bases each). CDR3 length equals 14 residues. CDR1 LGHNT and CDR2 FRNRAP come from the germline V gene. V shed 9 bases and J shed 2 bases, with 14 bases lying between them. Full variable domain (remainder filled in from reference TRBV12-5 and TRBJ2-1): DARVTQTPRHKVTEMGQEVTMRCQPILGHNTVFWYRQTMMQGLELLAYFRNRAPLDDSGMPKDRFSAEMPDATLATLKIQPSEPRDSAVYFCASAGTVTYNEQFFGPGTRLTVL.

V usage is TRBV6-5 and J usage is TRBJ2-2; 7 nucleotides line up with TRBD2. The CDR3 extends over 16 amino acids. Germline V CDR1 and CDR2: MNHEY, SVGAGI. V was clipped by 2 bases and J by 6 bases; unmatched bases: 9. The CDR3 sequence: CASSYTPAGDPGELFF. CDR3 nucleotide sequence: TGTGCCAGCAGTTACACCCCTGCGGGGGACCCCGGGGAGCTGTTTTTT.

This clone was found a few times. The rearrangement uses TRBV7-2 and TRBJ2-7; tentatively, D is TRBD2 (5 bases). Germline lookup yields CDR1 SGHTA and CDR2 FQGNSA. The CDR3 loop spans 14 amino acids. Trimming pared 6 bases from V and 2 bases from J, leaving 14 bases between. This CDR3 reads CASSDTAGAYEQYF. The CDR3 bases are TGTGCCAGCAGTGATACAGCCGGGGCCTACGAGCAGTACTTC.

This chain uses TRBV11-2 with TRBJ2-7, with D possibly matching TRBD1 (5 bases). Deletions cut 5 bases from V and 3 bases from J, with 14 bases between. The CDR3 consists of 14 residues. Germline CDR1 is SGHAT and CDR2 is FQNNGV. The CDR3 protein is CASSPQGFGYEQYF. CDR3 DNA sequence: TGTGCCAGCAGCCCCCAGGGCTTTGGCTACGAGCAGTACTTC. Variable domain in full (rest from reference TRBV11-2 and TRBJ2-7): EAGVAQSPRYKIIEKRQSVAFWCNPISGHATLYWYQQILGQGPKLLIQFQNNGVVDDSQLPKDRFSAERLKGVDSTLKIQPAKLEDSAVYLCASSPQGFGYEQYFGPGTRLTVT.

The rearrangement links TRBV28 to TRBJ2-1; D is ambiguous. CDR3 size: 13 residues. Trimming removed 2 bases at V and 7 bases at J, with 9 bases between. Germline V lookup: CDR1 MDHEN, CDR2 SYDVKM. The CDR3 protein is CASSLARLNEQFF. For the CDR3, the DNA is TGTGCCAGCAGTTTAGCACGGCTTAATGAGCAGTTCTTC.

The rearrangement links TRBV11-2 to TRBJ1-1; perhaps TRBD1 as D (6 bases). This CDR3 has 14 residues. Germline loops: CDR1 SGHAT, CDR2 FQNNGV. Trimming pared 5 bases from V and 5 bases from J, leaving 15 bases between. The chain's CDR3 is CASSHTGLGTEAFF. CDR3 DNA sequence: TGTGCCAGCAGCCACACAGGGCTAGGGACTGAAGCTTTCTTT.

The chain is built from TRBV4-2 and TRBJ1-5; maybe TRBD1 (5 bases). The CDR3 runs to 16 residues. CDR1 LGHNA and CDR2 YNFKEQ come from the germline V gene. Trimming cost V 5 bases and J 5 bases, with 19 bases left between them. CDR3 loop: CASSLASQGPYQPQHF. The CDR3 DNA follows: TGTGCCAGCAGCTTGGCCTCGCAGGGACCGTATCAGCCCCAGCATTTT.

This rearrangement joins TRBV19 to TRBJ2-3, with D possibly matching TRBD1 (6 bases). Trimming stripped 7 bases from V and 4 bases from J, with 21 bases between. CDR3 length: 16 residues. Germline-derived CDR1 and CDR2 are LNHDA and SQIVND (reference sequence). CDR3 sequence reads: CASTEILFGGSDTQYF. CDR3 coding DNA: TGTGCCAGTACCGAAATCCTGTTTGGGGGCTCAGATACGCAGTATTTT.

The rearrangement joins TRBV5-6 to TRBJ2-5, with no clear D. TRBJ2-7 explains the end of the DNA better; the J call may be wrong. Germline V lookup: CDR1 SGHDT, CDR2 YYEEEE. This CDR3 is built from 14 residues. The CDR3 bases are TGTGCCAGCAGCCATTCAGACGGCTCCTACGAGCAGTACTTC. It yields the protein CASSHSDGSYEQYF.

V usage is TRBV4-1 and J usage is TRBJ1-5; TRBD1 matches at 7 bases. This CDR3 contains 16 residues. Looked up from germline, CDR1 is MGHRA and CDR2 is YSYEKL. The trim removed 6 bases at V and 4 bases at J, leaving 12 bases unmatched. This chain's CDR3 is CASSPQEMTGNQPQHF. The CDR3 DNA sequence: TGCGCCAGCAGTCCTCAAGAGATGACAGGGAATCAGCCCCAGCATTTT.

This chain connects TRBV4-3 to TRBJ2-3, with D possibly TRBD1 on 6 matching bases. V lost 0 bases and J lost 6, with 19 bases in between. The length of the CDR3 is 17 residues. Per germline, CDR1 LGHNA and CDR2 YSLEER. CDR3 sequence: CASSQDRGPGVGDTQYF. CDR3 coding DNA: TGCGCCAGCAGCCAAGATCGAGGACCAGGGGTCGGGGATACGCAGTATTTT.

This chain connects TRBV14 to TRBJ2-3; maybe TRBD2 (6 bases). Deletions cut 1 base from V and 4 bases from J, with 12 bases between. This CDR3 region has 15 residues. CDR1 is SGHDN, CDR2 FVKESK, per germline. CDR3 loop: CASSQVHGGADTQYF. The CDR3 coding sequence is TGTGCCAGCAGCCAAGTCCATGGAGGGGCAGATACGCAGTATTTT.

This clone has a handful of counts. The chain uses TRBV14 and TRBJ2-3; TRBD2 matches at 7 bases. The CDR3 has 18 amino acids. Germline loops: CDR1 SGHDN, CDR2 FVKESK. V gave up 4 bases and J gave up 1 base; unmatched junction bases: 14. CDR3 in amino acids: CASSPRVAGAWGTDTQYF. Here the CDR3 DNA reads TGTGCCAGCAGCCCCCGGGTAGCGGGTGCCTGGGGCACAGATACGCAGTATTTT.

J is TRBJ2-5 and V is TRBV10-3; TRBD2 matches at 11 bases. Trimming at V came to 5 bases and at J to 5 bases, leaving 7 bases not matched to a gene. From germline, CDR1 is ENHRY and CDR2 SYGVKD. CDR3 length equals 15 residues. CDR3 bases: TGTGCCATCAGTTCTAGTAGCGGGGGGGCCGAGACCCAGTACTTC. It codes for CAISSSSGGAETQYF.

The chain recombines TRBV4-1 with TRBJ1-6; D remains ambiguous. V gave up 2 bases and J gave up 7 bases, with 9 bases separating them. The CDR3 sequence is 14 residues long. Germline-derived CDR1 and CDR2 are MGHRA and YSYEKL. CDR3 residues: CASSQLTQNSPLHF. The CDR3 nucleotides read TGCGCCAGCAGCCAACTTACACAGAATTCACCCCTCCACTTT.

This clone appeared many times. This chain connects TRBV11-2 to TRBJ1-1, with D perhaps TRBD1 (6 bases). The CDR3 totals 13 residues. V dropped 5 bases and J dropped 8 bases, with 15 bases sitting between them. The germline V gene has CDR1 SGHAT and CDR2 FQNNGV. In nucleotides, the CDR3 is TGTGCCAGCAGCCCCGGGGGGCGACGGGAAGCTTTCTTT. Its translation is CASSPGGRREAFF.

V gene TRBV7-3 combines with J gene TRBJ2-3; a weak D match, TRBD2 (6 bases). This CDR3 is built from 14 residues. Germline CDR1 reads SGHTA; CDR2 reads FQGTGA. The V end lost 2 bases, the J end lost 4 bases, and 10 bases lay between the germline ends. The CDR3 region is CASSLYGGADTQYF. The CDR3 DNA sequence: TGTGCCAGCAGCTTATACGGGGGAGCAGATACGCAGTATTTT.